The table lists the clone carrying this T cell receptor beta chain with a count of one. What it binds is unknown. This entry is derived from a study of T cell repertoires in cytomegalovirus infection. Study-level information: Researchers turned to recently identified HLA-C-restricted CMV epitopes as well as well-studied HLA-B-restricted ones.

TCRdb re-called the reads with MiXCR, one entry per CDR3 protein. The sample has under 350,000 distinct CDR3 sequences, roughly 21% seen once. V lost 0 bases to trimming and J lost 3 bases, with 12 bases between them. This CDR3 is 15 amino acids long. From germline, CDR1 is SQVTM and CDR2 ANQGSEA. This sequence originates from a human donor in good health (CMV status not recorded). Some clones in this sample may be carry-over from other donors' samples. The material was cultured PBMCs, obtained from culture after CMV antigen stimulation. The rearrangement joins TRBV29-1 to TRBJ2-1, with D maybe TRBD2 (5 bases). CDR3 residues: CSVEDPRRNYNEQFF. Written as DNA, the CDR3 is TGCAGCGTTGAAGATCCCAGGAGGAACTACAATGAGCAGTTCTTC.